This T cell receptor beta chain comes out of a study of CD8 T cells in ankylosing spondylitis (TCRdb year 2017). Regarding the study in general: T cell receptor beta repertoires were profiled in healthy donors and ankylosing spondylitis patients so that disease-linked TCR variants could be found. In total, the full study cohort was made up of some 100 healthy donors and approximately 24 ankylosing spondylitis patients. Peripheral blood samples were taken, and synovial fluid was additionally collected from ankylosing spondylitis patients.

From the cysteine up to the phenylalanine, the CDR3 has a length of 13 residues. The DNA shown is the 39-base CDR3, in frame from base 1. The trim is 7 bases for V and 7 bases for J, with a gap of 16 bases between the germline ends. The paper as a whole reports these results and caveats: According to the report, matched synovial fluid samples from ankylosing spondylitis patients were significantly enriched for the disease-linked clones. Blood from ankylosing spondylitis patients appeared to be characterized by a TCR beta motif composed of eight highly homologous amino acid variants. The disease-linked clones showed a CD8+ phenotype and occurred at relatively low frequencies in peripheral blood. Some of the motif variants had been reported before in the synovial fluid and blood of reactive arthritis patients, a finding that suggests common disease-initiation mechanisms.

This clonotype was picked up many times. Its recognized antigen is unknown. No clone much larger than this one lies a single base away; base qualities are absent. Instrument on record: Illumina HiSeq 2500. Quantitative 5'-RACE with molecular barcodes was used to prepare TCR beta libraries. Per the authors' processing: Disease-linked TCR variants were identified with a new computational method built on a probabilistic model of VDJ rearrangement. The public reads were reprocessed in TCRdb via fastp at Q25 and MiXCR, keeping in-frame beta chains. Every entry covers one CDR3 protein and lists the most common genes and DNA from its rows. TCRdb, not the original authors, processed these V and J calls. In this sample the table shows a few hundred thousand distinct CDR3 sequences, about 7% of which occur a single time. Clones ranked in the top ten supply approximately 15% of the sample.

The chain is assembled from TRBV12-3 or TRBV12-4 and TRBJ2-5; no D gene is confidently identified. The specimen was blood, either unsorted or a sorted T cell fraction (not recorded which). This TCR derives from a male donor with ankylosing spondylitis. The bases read TGTGCCAGCACCGATAAAATCAGGCGGACCCAGTACTTC. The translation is CASTDKIRRTQYF.